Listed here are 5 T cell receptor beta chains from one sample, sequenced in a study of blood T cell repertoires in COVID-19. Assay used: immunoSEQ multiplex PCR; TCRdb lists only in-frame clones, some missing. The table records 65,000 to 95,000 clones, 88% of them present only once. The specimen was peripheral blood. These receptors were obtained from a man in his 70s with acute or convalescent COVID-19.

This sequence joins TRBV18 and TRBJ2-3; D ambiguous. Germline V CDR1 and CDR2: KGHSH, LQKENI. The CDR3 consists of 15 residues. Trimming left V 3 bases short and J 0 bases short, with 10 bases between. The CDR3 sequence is CASSPWSPSTDTQYF. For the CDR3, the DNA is TGTGCCAGCTCACCTTGGAGTCCTAGCACAGATACGCAGTATTTT. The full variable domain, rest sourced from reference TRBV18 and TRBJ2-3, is NAGVMQNPRHLVRRRGQEARLRCSPMKGHSHVYWYRQLPEEGLKFMVYLQKENIIDESGMPKERFSAEFPKEGPSILRIQQVVRGDSAAYFCASSPWSPSTDTQYFGPGTRLTVL.

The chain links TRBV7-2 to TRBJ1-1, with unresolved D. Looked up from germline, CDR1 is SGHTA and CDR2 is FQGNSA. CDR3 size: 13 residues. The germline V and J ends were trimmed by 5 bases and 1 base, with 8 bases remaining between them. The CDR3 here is CASSPPWNTEAFF. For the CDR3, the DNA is TGTGCCAGCAGCCCCCCTTGGAACACTGAAGCTTTCTTT.

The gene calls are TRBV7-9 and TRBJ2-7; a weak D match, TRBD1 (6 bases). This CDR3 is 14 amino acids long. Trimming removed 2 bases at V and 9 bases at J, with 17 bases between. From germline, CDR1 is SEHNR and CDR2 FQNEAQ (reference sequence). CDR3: CASSLQSQGGGQYF. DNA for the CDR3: TGTGCCAGCAGCTTACAATCACAGGGCGGTGGGCAGTACTTC.

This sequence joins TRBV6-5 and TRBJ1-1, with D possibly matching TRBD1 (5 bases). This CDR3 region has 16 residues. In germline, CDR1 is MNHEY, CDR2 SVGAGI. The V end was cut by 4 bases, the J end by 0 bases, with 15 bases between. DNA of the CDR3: TGTGCCAGCAGTTCCGCCGGAACAGGCCTGAACACTGAAGCTTTCTTT. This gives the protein CASSSAGTGLNTEAFF.

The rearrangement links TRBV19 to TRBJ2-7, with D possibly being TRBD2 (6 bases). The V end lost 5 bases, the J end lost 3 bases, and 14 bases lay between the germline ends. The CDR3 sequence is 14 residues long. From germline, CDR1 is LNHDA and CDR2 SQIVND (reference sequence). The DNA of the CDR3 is TGTGCCAGTAGTCCGGGGCGGAGGGGCTACGAGCAGTACTTC. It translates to CASSPGRRGYEQYF. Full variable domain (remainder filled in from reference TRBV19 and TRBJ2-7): DGGITQSPKYLFRKEGQNVTLSCEQNLNHDAMYWYRQDPGQGLRLIYYSQIVNDFQKGDIAEGYSVSREKKESFPLTVTSAQKNPTAFYLCASSPGRRGYEQYFGPGTRLTVT.